Shown below are 31 T cell receptor beta chains from a single sample sequenced in a study of blood T cell repertoires in COVID-19. Here immunoSEQ multiplex PCR was the method, and the copy in TCRdb shows in-frame clones only, minus some. The repertoire holds 250,000 to 400,000 clones, 85% to 90% seen once, with 2.9% in the top ten. The specimen sequenced was peripheral blood. Every receptor here comes from a woman aged 25 to 39 with COVID-19, enrolled during active disease.

As to this clone: The same CDR3 arises from other DNA sequences in this sample as well. The J gene is TRBJ1-2, the V gene TRBV28; D possibly corresponds to TRBD1 (6 bases). Germline V gives CDR1 MDHEN, CDR2 SYDVKM. CDR3 size: 14 residues. The V gene lost 1 base and the J gene lost 4 bases, with 10 bases spanning the gap. DNA for the CDR3: TGTGCCAGCAGTTTATCGACAGGTAGCTATGGCTACACCTTC. Translated: CASSLSTGSYGYTF.

The chain recombines TRBV7-3 with TRBJ2-1; D is possibly TRBD1 (5 bases). V was cut by 1 base and J by 7 bases, with 17 bases left in between. CDR3 size: 16 residues. Germline lookup yields CDR1 SGHTA and CDR2 FQGTGA. CDR3 nucleotides: TGTGCCAGCAGCTTAATCCCTCAGGGCCTAAGTAATGAGCAGTTCTTC. This encodes CASSLIPQGLSNEQFF.

The chain combines TRBV14 with TRBJ1-4; the D is unclear. The CDR3 is 13 residues long. Germline lookup yields CDR1 SGHDN and CDR2 FVKESK. Deletions cut 1 base from V and 7 bases from J, with 7 bases between. The CDR3 loop reads CASSQVASEKLFF. CDR3 DNA: TGTGCCAGCAGCCAAGTGGCTAGTGAAAAACTGTTTTTT.

The chain is built from TRBV5-1 and TRBJ1-4; 9 bases are a match to TRBD1. The V gene's germline CDR1 is SGHRS and CDR2 YFSETQ. V dropped 1 base and J dropped 4; count of bases not matched to a gene: 2. The length of the CDR3 is 15 residues. The CDR3, as DNA: TGCGCCAGCAGCTTGACGGGACAGGGTAATGAAAAACTGTTTTTT. Protein: CASSLTGQGNEKLFF.

This clone was counted between two and nine times. The chain uses TRBV19 and TRBJ1-5, with TRBD1 matching 7 bases. Germline V gives CDR1 LNHDA, CDR2 SQIVND (reference sequence). This CDR3 is built from 14 residues. V gave up 2 bases and J gave up 7 bases; unmatched junction bases: 5. The CDR3 region is CASSIKGTDQPQHF. Here the CDR3 DNA reads TGTGCCAGTAGTATAAAGGGGACAGACCAGCCCCAGCATTTT.

V and J are TRBV5-1 and TRBJ2-3; no reliable D call. Germline V gene sequence: CDR1 SGHRS, CDR2 YFSETQ. This CDR3 contains 16 residues. V lost 0 bases and J 0 bases, leaving 11 bases between the germline ends. The CDR3 sequence: CASSLAGTTSTDTQYF. The CDR3 DNA reads as TGCGCCAGCAGCTTGGCGGGTACAACCAGCACAGATACGCAGTATTTT.

The chain couples TRBV11-2 to TRBJ1-1; D is unclear. Germline loops: CDR1 SGHAT, CDR2 FQNNGV. The CDR3 is 12 amino acids. The V end was cut by 3 bases, the J end by 3 bases, with 5 bases between. The CDR3 DNA is TGTGCCAGCAGCTTGGGCCACACTGAAGCTTTCTTT. Translated: CASSLGHTEAFF.

CDR3 nucleotides: TGTGCCACCAGTGATGTGGAGGGTGGCGAGCAGTACTTC. Translated, it gives CATSDVEGGEQYF. The chain carries TRBV24-1 and TRBJ2-7; D might be TRBD2 (6 bases). This CDR3 spans 13 amino acids. Trimming took off 3 bases at V and 6 bases at J, with 11 bases between the two ends. Germline CDR1 reads KGHDR; CDR2 reads SFDVKD.

Concerning this clone: The sample carries other DNA sequences with the same CDR3. The chain employs TRBV5-1 and TRBJ1-4, with a tentative D call TRBD1 (6 bases). Trimming removed 0 bases from V and 5 bases from J, with 8 bases in between. Germline values: CDR1 SGHRS, CDR2 YFSETQ. The CDR3 covers 14 residues. Here the CDR3 reads CASSLGTANEKLFF. DNA of the CDR3: TGCGCCAGCAGCTTGGGGACAGCCAATGAAAAACTGTTTTTT. The whole variable domain, filled in from reference TRBV5-1 and TRBJ1-4, reads KAGVTQTPRYLIKTRGQQVTLSCSPISGHRSVSWYQQTPGQGLQFLFEYFSETQRNKGNFPGRFSGRQFSNSRSEMNVSTLELGDSALYLCASSLGTANEKLFFGSGTQLSVL.

The V gene is TRBV25-1, the J gene TRBJ1-2, with 7 nucleotides matching TRBD1. This CDR3 region has 14 residues. Germline loops: CDR1 MGHDK, CDR2 SYGVNS. Trimming took 6 bases from V and 7 from J; bases not matched to a gene: 11. CDR3 DNA sequence: TGTGCCAGCAGCCCGATGACAGGGAGGAGTGGCTACACCTTC. It yields the protein CASSPMTGRSGYTF.

This chain joins TRBV13 and TRBJ1-1; tentative D call: TRBD1 (5 bases). This CDR3 comprises 15 residues. The V end was cut by 3 bases, the J end by 7 bases, with 18 bases between. Germline CDR1 PRHDT, CDR2 FYEKMQ (reference sequence). CDR3 nucleotides: TGTGCCAGCAGCTTGGAAGGGGAGGGGAGGAATGAAGCTTTCTTT. Translating it yields CASSLEGEGRNEAFF.

This clone was seen only a few times. The chain couples TRBV15 to TRBJ2-7; perhaps TRBD1 as D (6 bases). The CDR3 contains 15 residues. Trimming cost V 1 base and J 0 bases, with 10 bases left between them. CDR1 and CDR2 (germline): LNHNV, YYDKDF (reference sequence). This CDR3 reads CATSRVAGVSYEQYF. The CDR3, as DNA: TGTGCCACCAGCAGAGTGGCAGGGGTCTCCTACGAGCAGTACTTC.

The chain couples TRBV5-5 to TRBJ1-5, with D perhaps TRBD1 (5 bases). The CDR3 consists of 14 residues. Germline V CDR1 and CDR2: SGHKS, YYEKEE (reference sequence). Between the trimmed V and J ends, which lost 1 base and 7 bases, there was a span of 12 bases. CDR3 bases: TGTGCCAGCAGCTTGTGGCAGGGCAGCCAGCCCCAGCATTTT. This translates into CASSLWQGSQPQHF.

The chain couples TRBV3-1 (or the pseudogene TRBV3-2) to TRBJ2-5; 7 nucleotides align to TRBD2. V lost 2 bases, J lost 4 bases, and 4 bases stayed unmatched. This CDR3 is built from 14 residues. Germline CDR1 is LGHDT and CDR2 is YNNKEL (reference sequence). The CDR3 loop reads CASSQLSGTETQYF. The DNA for the CDR3 is TGTGCCAGCAGCCAACTGAGCGGGACAGAGACCCAGTACTTC.

The chain couples TRBV6-5 to TRBJ2-3; perhaps TRBD2 as D (5 bases). V lost 0 bases and J 9 bases, leaving 13 bases between the germline ends. CDR1 and CDR2 from the germline V gene are MNHEY and SVGAGI. CDR3 size: 14 residues. The CDR3 DNA follows: TGTGCCAGCAGTTACTCCGGACGGGGAGAGACGCAGTATTTT. Its protein is CASSYSGRGETQYF.

To note about this clone: Within the sample, other DNA sequences also encode this same CDR3. The chain couples TRBV6-1 to TRBJ2-3, with D unclear. The CDR3 contains 14 residues. The germline V gene has CDR1 MNHNS and CDR2 SASEGT. Trimming stripped 2 bases from V and 1 base from J, with 7 bases between. The CDR3 here is CASSELRGTDTQYF. CDR3 sequence (DNA): TGTGCCAGCAGTGAATTAAGAGGCACAGATACGCAGTATTTT.

The rearrangement links TRBV30 to TRBJ2-3, with TRBD2 matching over 7 bases. Germline loops: CDR1 GTSNPN, CDR2 SVGIG (reference sequence). The CDR3 is made up of 15 amino acids. Losses at the gene ends were 4 bases for V and 7 bases for J; bases not matched to a gene: 14. CDR3 sequence (DNA): TGTGCCTGGAATCGGGGCGGGAGATCGTCGAATACGCAGTATTTT. Its translation: CAWNRGGRSSNTQYF.

The chain uses TRBV3-1 (or the pseudogene TRBV3-2) and TRBJ1-3; TRBD1 is a possible D gene (5 bases). The CDR3 totals 11 residues. Germline V gene data show CDR1 as LGHDT and CDR2 as YNNKEL (reference sequence). The V end lost 7 bases, the J end lost 8 bases, and 9 bases lay between the germline ends. The CDR3: CASTLGDTIYF. The CDR3 DNA is TGTGCCAGCACCCTAGGGGACACCATATATTTT.

The V gene is TRBV12-3 or TRBV12-4, the J gene TRBJ1-1, with a weak D call TRBD1 (5 bases). V was shortened by 3 bases and J by 10 bases, with 9 bases between the two germline ends. This CDR3 has 11 residues. The CDR3 DNA reads as TGTGCCAGCAGTTTGGGGGGGTCAGCTTTCTTT. This translates into CASSLGGSAFF.

This clone was found a few times. This chain links TRBV27 with TRBJ1-5, with 7 bases that match TRBD1. CDR3 length: 15 amino acids. V was pared by 6 bases and J by 0 bases, with 5 bases of the junction left unmatched. Germline V gene sequence: CDR1 MNHEY, CDR2 SMNVEV (reference sequence). This CDR3 reads CASRWTGNSNQPQHF. CDR3 DNA sequence: TGTGCCAGCAGATGGACAGGTAATAGCAATCAGCCCCAGCATTTT.

As to this clone: At the DNA level, this CDR3 is encoded by other sequences in the same sample as well. The chain has TRBV30 and TRBJ1-2; D uncertain. V dropped 1 base and J dropped 0 bases, with 3 bases sitting between them. The CDR3 consists of 12 residues. CDR1 and CDR2 (germline): GTSNPN, SVGIG (reference sequence). CDR3 amino acids: CAWSASNYGYTF. In nucleotides, the CDR3 is TGTGCCTGGAGTGCTTCTAACTATGGCTACACCTTC.

This clone was detected once. The chain carries TRBV6-2 or TRBV6-3 and TRBJ2-7; D perhaps matches TRBD2 (6 bases). The CDR3 runs to 14 residues. Germline V gene sequence: CDR1 MNHEY, CDR2 SVGEGT. Trimming pared 2 bases from V and 4 bases from J, leaving 12 bases between. DNA for the CDR3: TGTGCCAGCAGTTACAATTCAGGGAGGTACGAGCAGTACTTC. Its protein is CASSYNSGRYEQYF.

This chain connects TRBV29-1 to TRBJ1-2; TRBD1 agrees at 8 bases. V was clipped by 5 bases and J by 3 bases; unmatched bases: 5. The CDR3 is made up of 13 amino acids. Germline V gene data show CDR1 as SQVTM and CDR2 as ANQGSEA. CDR3 residues: CSVRTGIDYGYTF. The CDR3 nucleotides are TGCAGCGTTCGGACAGGGATAGACTATGGCTACACCTTC.

This rearrangement joins TRBV4-2 to TRBJ2-1, with 7 bases fitting TRBD2. The V segment lost 0 bases and the J segment 4 bases; nucleotides outside the gene matches: 12. From germline, CDR1 is LGHNA and CDR2 YNFKEQ. This CDR3 region has 18 residues. The CDR3 DNA follows: TGTGCCAGCAGCCAAGAACGTTGGCGGGAGAGGGTGTACAATGAGCAGTTCTTC. It codes for CASSQERWRERVYNEQFF.

The chain recombines TRBV28 with TRBJ1-2, with D uncertain. V was clipped by 3 bases and J by 8 bases, with 16 bases between them. CDR3 length: 14 amino acids. The germline V gene encodes CDR1 MDHEN and CDR2 SYDVKM. In DNA form, the CDR3 reads TGTGCCAGCAGTTTGTTTCGGGGAAAGGAAGGCTACACCTTC. It yields the protein CASSLFRGKEGYTF.

The chain is built from TRBV5-1 and TRBJ1-5, with D uncertain. The germline V and J ends were trimmed by 3 bases and 6 bases, with 10 bases remaining between them. CDR1 is SGHRS and CDR2 is YFSETQ in the germline V gene. CDR3 length equals 13 residues. CDR3 DNA sequence: TGCGCCAGCAGCTCAGAACGGGGTCAGCCCCAGCATTTT. The encoded protein is CASSSERGQPQHF.

The rearrangement uses TRBV27 and TRBJ1-2; 12 bases are shared with TRBD1. This CDR3 contains 15 residues. Per the germline V gene, CDR1 is MNHEY and CDR2 is SMNVEV (reference sequence). After removal of 0 bases from V and 7 bases from J, the junction contained 3 bases not matched to a gene. CDR3 nucleotides: TGTGCCAGCAGTTTATCGGGACAGGGGGCCTTTGGCTACACCTTC. The encoded protein is CASSLSGQGAFGYTF.

The chain uses TRBV27 and TRBJ1-2; TRBD1 matches at 8 bases. The ends lost 5 bases at V and 8 bases at J; junction bases unmatched: 13. The germline gives CDR1 MNHEY, CDR2 SMNVEV (reference sequence). The CDR3 totals 15 residues. The CDR3 is CASSPWTGNGWGYTF. The CDR3 DNA follows: TGTGCCAGCAGTCCATGGACAGGGAATGGATGGGGCTACACCTTC.

The genes are TRBV6-5 and TRBJ2-3, with 7 bases aligning to TRBD2. Germline values: CDR1 MNHEY, CDR2 SVGAGI. With 5 bases clipped from V and 4 bases from J, the junction kept 6 bases outside the gene matches. This CDR3 has 14 residues. CDR3 region: CASSRGSGADTQYF. In DNA form, the CDR3 reads TGTGCCAGCAGTCGCGGGAGTGGGGCAGATACGCAGTATTTT.

This clone was found once. The chain employs TRBV7-6 and TRBJ2-1; 8 nucleotides agree with TRBD2. Germline V gene lookup returns CDR1 SGHVS and CDR2 FNYEAQ. V was clipped by 3 bases and J by 6 bases; unmatched bases: 16. This CDR3 region has 18 residues. This CDR3 is CASSLAPETSVSPNEQFF. CDR3 coding DNA: TGTGCCAGCAGCTTGGCCCCAGAGACTAGCGTCTCCCCCAATGAGCAGTTCTTC. The entire variable domain, with the rest obtained from reference TRBV7-6 and TRBJ2-1, is as follows: GAGVSQSPRYKVTKRGQDVALRCDPISGHVSLYWYRQALGQGPEFLTYFNYEAQQDKSGLPNDRFSAERPEGSISTLTIQRTEQRDSAMYRCASSLAPETSVSPNEQFFGPGTRLTVL.

V is TRBV11-2 and J is TRBJ2-5; 13 bases map to TRBD2. Germline CDR1 SGHAT, CDR2 FQNNGV. The trim removed 3 bases at V and 5 bases at J, leaving 6 bases unmatched. This CDR3 contains 16 residues. DNA of the CDR3: TGTGCCAGCAGCTTCCCGACTAGCGGGAGGCTCGAGACCCAGTACTTC. As protein: CASSFPTSGRLETQYF.